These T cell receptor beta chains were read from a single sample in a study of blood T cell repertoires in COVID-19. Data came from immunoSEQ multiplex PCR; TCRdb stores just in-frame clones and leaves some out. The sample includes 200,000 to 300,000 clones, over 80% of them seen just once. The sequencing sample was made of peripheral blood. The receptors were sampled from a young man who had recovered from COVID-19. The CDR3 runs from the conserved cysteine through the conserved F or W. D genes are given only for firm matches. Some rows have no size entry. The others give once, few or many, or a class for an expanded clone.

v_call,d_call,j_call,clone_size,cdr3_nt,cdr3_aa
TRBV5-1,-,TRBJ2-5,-,TGCGCCAGCAGCCCGGCAGGAGGGAGAGAGACCCAGTACTTC,CASSPAGGRETQYF
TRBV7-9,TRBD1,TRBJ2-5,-,TGTGCCAGCAGCTACCGGGACAGGGGGTTCCAAGAGACCCAGTACTTC,CASSYRDRGFQETQYF
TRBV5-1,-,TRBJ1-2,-,TGCGCCAGCAGCTTGTCAGGGGCCGGATATGGCTACACCTTC,CASSLSGAGYGYTF
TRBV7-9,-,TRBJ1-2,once,TGTGCCAGCAGCTGTCGGACAGTTCGGTACTATGGCTACACCTTC,CASSCRTVRYYGYTF
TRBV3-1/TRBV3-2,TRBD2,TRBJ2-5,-,TGTGCCAGCTTGGCGGGGGGGAAGGAGACCCAGTACTTC,CASLAGGKETQYF
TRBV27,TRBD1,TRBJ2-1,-,TGTGCCAGCAGTTTAGGGACAGGTGGCTTCAATGAGCAGTTCTTC,CASSLGTGGFNEQFF
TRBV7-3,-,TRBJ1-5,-,TGTGCCAGCAGCTTAGGCCCAATGGGGGCCAATCCTTATAGCAATCAGCCCCAGCATTTT,CASSLGPMGANPYSNQPQHF
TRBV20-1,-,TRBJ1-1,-,TGCAGTGCTGGGAGGCCGGCGCGGGCTTTCTTT,CSAGRPARAFF
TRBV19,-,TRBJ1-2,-,TGTGCCAGTAGTAGATCGGGACACCCAAACTATGGCTACACCTTC,CASSRSGHPNYGYTF
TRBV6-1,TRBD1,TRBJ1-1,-,TGTGCCAGCAGTGACCGGGACAGCACTGAAGCTTTCTTT,CASSDRDSTEAFF
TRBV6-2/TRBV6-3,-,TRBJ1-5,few,TGTGCCAGCAGTCGGGGGGTGTCAGCCCAGCATTTT,CASSRGVSAQHF
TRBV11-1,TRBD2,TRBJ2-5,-,TGTGCCAGCAGCTTGAACCCGGGAGGGGAAGGAGAGACCCAGTACTTC,CASSLNPGGEGETQYF
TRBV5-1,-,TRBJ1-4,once,TGCGCCAGCAGCTTGGTGGGGGCAAGGGATGAAAAACTGTTTTTT,CASSLVGARDEKLFF
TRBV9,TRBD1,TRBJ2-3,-,TGTGCCAGCAGCGTAGCGGGACAGCTAAGCACAGATACGCAGTATTTT,CASSVAGQLSTDTQYF
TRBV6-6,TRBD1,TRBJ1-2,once,TGTGCCTCAGTTGATCGGACAGGGGTGATCTTCTATGGCTACACCTTC,CASVDRTGVIFYGYTF